The 31 T cell receptor beta chains given below trace back to one sample, sequenced in a study of shared clonotypes between healthy human individuals. Only CD45RO-negative cells positively selected for CCR7 counted as naive CD8 cells, so terminally differentiated effector memory CD45RA+ cells were excluded. Only in-frame clones appear in the TCRdb table, and some are missing; sequencing was by immunoSEQ multiplex PCR. Counted here are approximately 600,000 clones, roughly 96% occurring once; the ten biggest clones make up 0.095% to 0.14%. Sequences were obtained from naive CD8+ T cells sorted from blood. Receptors were obtained from a woman in her 30s in good health.

V gene TRBV7-9 combines with J gene TRBJ1-1; TRBD1 might be the D (6 bases). Per germline, CDR1 SEHNR and CDR2 FQNEAQ (reference sequence). The CDR3 has 12 residues. V was shortened by 11 bases and J by 6 bases, with 16 bases between the two germline ends. CDR3 region: CASLSGGPEAFF. The CDR3 bases are TGTGCCTCGCTATCGGGGGGCCCTGAAGCTTTCTTT.

The chain couples TRBV19 to TRBJ2-7; 11 bases match TRBD2. This CDR3 has 18 residues. Germline CDR1 and CDR2: LNHDA and SQIVND (reference sequence). Trimming took 4 bases from V and 0 from J; bases not matched to a gene: 11. The CDR3 loop is CASSTIVSTSGSSYEQYF. CDR3 nucleotides: TGTGCCAGTAGTACAATAGTCTCAACTAGCGGGAGCTCCTACGAGCAGTACTTC.

About this clone itself: The sample carries other DNA sequences with the same CDR3. The chain combines TRBV2 with TRBJ2-6; D is undetermined. Trimming pared 5 bases from V and 0 bases from J, leaving 5 bases between. The CDR3 is 14 residues long. Germline lookup yields CDR1 SNHLY and CDR2 FYNNEI. CDR3 in DNA: TGTGCCAGCAGTCCGGGCTCTGGGGCCAACGTCCTGACTTTC. It encodes CASSPGSGANVLTF.

CDR3 protein: CASSPGQGTKNIQYF. In DNA, the CDR3 is TGTGCCAGCAGCCCGGGACAGGGAACCAAAAACATTCAGTACTTC. This rearrangement joins TRBV7-9 to TRBJ2-4; 9 bases map to TRBD1. Trimming cost V 5 bases and J 2 bases; bases outside gene matches: 4. The CDR3 has 15 amino acids. Germline values: CDR1 SEHNR, CDR2 FQNEAQ (reference sequence).

Comments on this clone: The identical CDR3 is also encoded by other nucleotide sequences in the sample. The chain links TRBV11-2 to TRBJ2-5; D perhaps matches TRBD2 (5 bases). V gave up 7 bases and J gave up 5 bases, with 8 bases separating them. The CDR3 has 11 amino acids. The V gene's germline CDR1 is SGHAT and CDR2 FQNNGV. The CDR3 sequence is CASNGGETQYF. CDR3 DNA sequence: TGTGCCAGCAACGGCGGGGAGACCCAGTACTTC.

V is TRBV27 and J is TRBJ1-1; 9 bases are shared with TRBD1. The CDR3 spans 15 residues. From germline, CDR1 is MNHEY and CDR2 SMNVEV (reference sequence). Trimming removed 5 bases from V and 4 bases from J; junction bases left unmatched: 8. CDR3 sequence (DNA): TGTGCCAGCAGTGCCACAGGGGGCCGAGGCACTGAAGCTTTCTTT. Protein sequence: CASSATGGRGTEAFF.

The rearrangement uses TRBV27 and TRBJ1-6, with a weak D call TRBD1 (5 bases). This CDR3 has 15 amino acids. Germline V gives CDR1 MNHEY, CDR2 SMNVEV (reference sequence). The germline V and J ends were trimmed by 3 bases and 10 bases, with 16 bases remaining between them. The chain's CDR3 is CASSLGPSYESPLHF. CDR3 DNA sequence: TGTGCCAGCAGTTTGGGGCCGTCCTATGAATCACCCCTCCACTTT.

The rearrangement uses TRBV5-4 and TRBJ2-7, with TRBD2 matching 9 bases. Trimming at V came to 2 bases and at J to 1 base, leaving 4 bases not matched to a gene. The germline V gene has CDR1 SGHNT and CDR2 YYREEE (reference sequence). This CDR3 comprises 15 residues. The CDR3 reads CASSFVSGGSYEQYF. In DNA form, the CDR3 reads TGTGCCAGCAGCTTCGTTAGCGGGGGATCCTACGAGCAGTACTTC.

This clone was found once. The same CDR3 also results from other DNA sequences found in this sample. The chain joins TRBV27 to TRBJ2-1; D unclear. V lost 6 bases and J lost 7, with 7 bases in between. The CDR3 has 11 residues. Per germline, CDR1 MNHEY and CDR2 SMNVEV (reference sequence). The CDR3 reads CASSLGNEQFF. CDR3 coding DNA: TGTGCCAGCAGCCTAGGGAATGAGCAGTTCTTC.

V gene TRBV7-8 combines with J gene TRBJ2-3, with 13 bases that match TRBD2. Germline V gives CDR1 SGHVS, CDR2 FQNEAQ. The CDR3 consists of 15 residues. With 6 bases clipped from V and 5 bases from J, the junction kept 5 bases outside the gene matches. CDR3: CASSTSGRALDTQYF. CDR3 DNA sequence: TGTGCCAGCAGTACTAGCGGGAGGGCCTTAGATACGCAGTATTTT.

This sequence joins TRBV28 and TRBJ2-1; weak D call: TRBD2 (5 bases). The CDR3 is 15 residues long. V was clipped by 7 bases and J by 2 bases, with 15 bases between them. The V gene's germline CDR1 is MDHEN and CDR2 SYDVKM. The CDR3 spells CASTLAGGAYNEQFF. In nucleotides, the CDR3 is TGTGCCAGCACTCTGGCGGGTGGGGCCTACAATGAGCAGTTCTTC.

The chain carries TRBV9 and TRBJ2-1; D gene uncertain. The length of the CDR3 is 15 residues. CDR1 and CDR2 from the germline V gene are SGDLS and YYNGEE. V gave up 5 bases and J gave up 0 bases, with 12 bases separating them. CDR3 residues: CASRFGLSSYNEQFF. In DNA form, the CDR3 reads TGTGCCAGCAGGTTTGGGCTGAGCTCCTACAATGAGCAGTTCTTC.

DNA for the CDR3: TGTGCCAGCAGCAGTAAGAGGGACTCCCAGGGGGCCCAGTACTTC. Residues: CASSSKRDSQGAQYF. This chain joins TRBV7-6 and TRBJ2-5, with D perhaps TRBD1 (7 bases). The CDR3 is made up of 15 amino acids. V lost 5 bases, J lost 9 bases, and 22 bases lay in between. Germline V lookup: CDR1 SGHVS, CDR2 FNYEAQ. Based on the CDR3 plus reference TRBV7-6 and TRBJ2-5, the full variable domain is GAGVSQSPRYKVTKRGQDVALRCDPISGHVSLYWYRQALGQGPEFLTYFNYEAQQDKSGLPNDRFSAERPEGSISTLTIQRTEQRDSAMYRCASSSKRDSQGAQYFGPGTRLLVL.

This chain links TRBV28 with TRBJ2-5; 8 bases line up with TRBD2. The V gene end was trimmed by 4 bases and the J gene end by 5 bases; junction bases not matched to a gene: 9. The CDR3 contains 15 residues. CDR1 MDHEN and CDR2 SYDVKM come from the germline V gene. CDR3 region: CASSSGTRGQETQYF. Here the CDR3 DNA reads TGTGCCAGCAGTTCAGGGACTAGAGGCCAGGAGACCCAGTACTTC.

The chain has TRBV10-2 and TRBJ2-7, with 8 nucleotides matching TRBD2. J gave up 0 bases and V 4 bases, and 2 bases lay outside the gene matches. This CDR3 contains 14 residues. CDR1 and CDR2 (germline): WSHSY, SAAADI. The CDR3 DNA reads as TGCGCCAGCAGTGCCAGCGGGAGCTCCTACGAGCAGTACTTC. Encoded protein: CASSASGSSYEQYF.

The CDR3 DNA reads as TGTGCCACCCATCTGAACACTGAAGCTTTCTTT. It encodes CATHLNTEAFF. The rearrangement links TRBV6-1 to TRBJ1-1; the D is unclear. The V end lost 10 bases, the J end lost 0 bases, and 6 bases lay between the germline ends. This CDR3 spans 11 amino acids. Per the germline V gene, CDR1 is MNHNS and CDR2 is SASEGT.

The sample holds one count of this clone. The rearrangement joins TRBV28 to TRBJ1-4; D is undetermined. Germline-derived CDR1 and CDR2 are MDHEN and SYDVKM. Trimming shortened V by 7 bases and J by 4 bases, and 13 bases separated the two germline ends. The CDR3 consists of 14 residues. For the CDR3, the DNA is TGTGCCAGCATGGAGAACAATTATAATGAAAAACTGTTTTTT. It is translated as CASMENNYNEKLFF.

Concerning this clone itself: The sample carries other DNA sequences with the same CDR3. The CDR3 coding sequence is TGTGCCAGCAGTTACCGGACCTACGAGCAGTACTTC. As protein: CASSYRTYEQYF. The chain joins TRBV28 to TRBJ2-7; D ambiguous. The germline gives CDR1 MDHEN, CDR2 SYDVKM. CDR3 size: 12 residues. Trimming removed 4 bases from V and 2 bases from J, with 6 bases in between.

V gene TRBV5-1 combines with J gene TRBJ2-7; D may be TRBD1 (6 bases). The CDR3 is 13 residues long. V was cut by 3 bases and J by 4 bases, with 11 bases left in between. Germline V CDR1 and CDR2: SGHRS, YFSETQ. This chain's CDR3 is CASSSGDGYEQYF. CDR3 coding DNA: TGCGCCAGCAGCTCAGGGGACGGGTACGAGCAGTACTTC.

The genes are TRBV27 and TRBJ2-7; a weak D match, TRBD1 (6 bases). The CDR3 has 16 amino acids. CDR1 is MNHEY and CDR2 is SMNVEV in the germline V gene (reference sequence). V lost 3 bases and J 3 bases, leaving 18 bases between the germline ends. The CDR3 protein is CASSFSGGQTLYEQYF. The CDR3, as DNA: TGTGCCAGCAGTTTCTCAGGAGGACAGACTCTCTACGAGCAGTACTTC.

This clone was observed a single time. The genes are TRBV28 and TRBJ2-7; tentatively, D is TRBD1 or TRBD2 (5 bases each). Trimming stripped 6 bases from V and 5 bases from J, with 11 bases between. Germline V gene lookup returns CDR1 MDHEN and CDR2 SYDVKM. The CDR3 contains 12 residues. The CDR3 sequence is CASSLGPDEQYF. CDR3 in DNA: TGTGCCAGCAGCCTGGGACCGGACGAGCAGTACTTC. The full variable domain, in which reference TRBV28 and TRBJ2-7 provide the parts outside the CDR3, is DVKVTQSSRYLVKRTGEKVFLECVQDMDHENMFWYRQDPGLGLRLIYFSYDVKMKEKGDIPEGYSVSREKKERFSLILESASTNQTSMYLCASSLGPDEQYFGPGTRLTVT.

The chain couples TRBV28 to TRBJ1-2, with D maybe TRBD1 (6 bases). The CDR3 loop spans 15 amino acids. V was shortened by 5 bases and J by 0 bases, with 13 bases between the two germline ends. Germline V gene lookup returns CDR1 MDHEN and CDR2 SYDVKM. The CDR3 spells CASSGDIASNYGYTF. Here the CDR3 DNA reads TGTGCCAGCAGTGGGGACATCGCTTCTAACTATGGCTACACCTTC.

The chain employs TRBV7-9 and TRBJ1-1, with TRBD1 as a possible D gene (6 bases). Germline CDR1 reads SEHNR; CDR2 reads FQNEAQ (reference sequence). The V end was cut by 3 bases, the J end by 1 base, with 9 bases between. CDR3 length equals 14 residues. CDR3 sequence: CASSFGGENTEAFF. Here the CDR3 DNA reads TGTGCCAGCAGCTTTGGGGGCGAGAACACTGAAGCTTTCTTT.

V is TRBV28 and J is TRBJ1-2, with D hard to call. Between the trimmed V and J ends, which lost 2 bases and 1 base, there was a span of 8 bases. The germline gives CDR1 MDHEN, CDR2 SYDVKM. The CDR3 contains 14 residues. CDR3 region: CASSLPGSNYGYTF. The CDR3 DNA follows: TGTGCCAGCAGTTTACCGGGGAGTAACTATGGCTACACCTTC.

V gene TRBV27 combines with J gene TRBJ2-7; no definite D call. V gave up 0 bases and J gave up 2 bases, with 11 bases separating them. The CDR3 spans 15 residues. The V gene's germline CDR1 is MNHEY and CDR2 SMNVEV (reference sequence). The CDR3 coding sequence is TGTGCCAGCAGTTTATCTGGGTCATCCACCTACGAGCAGTACTTC. This encodes CASSLSGSSTYEQYF.

The chain carries TRBV5-6 and TRBJ1-1; 7 bases agree with TRBD1. The CDR3 has 13 amino acids. CDR1 and CDR2 (germline): SGHDT, YYEEEE. Trimming cost V 0 bases and J 11 bases; bases outside gene matches: 7. CDR3 in DNA: TGTGCCAGCAGCTTGGGGGACAGCGGGCGCGCTTTCTTT. Translation gives CASSLGDSGRAFF.

This chain links TRBV27 with TRBJ1-4; 7 bases map to TRBD1. The junction had 5 bases not matched to a gene; V was cut back by 2 bases and J by 8 bases. The germline gives CDR1 MNHEY, CDR2 SMNVEV (reference sequence). This CDR3 region has 14 residues. CDR3 sequence: CASSLRGPWEKLFF. The CDR3 region has the DNA TGTGCCAGCAGTTTAAGGGGGCCTTGGGAAAAACTGTTTTTT.

The chain carries TRBV9 and TRBJ1-4; no definite D call. Germline assignment: CDR1 SGDLS and CDR2 YYNGEE. CDR3 size: 15 residues. The V end was cut by 0 bases, the J end by 4 bases, with 10 bases between. Here the CDR3 reads CASSVGEAVNEKLFF. The CDR3 region has the DNA TGTGCCAGCAGCGTAGGGGAGGCGGTTAATGAAAAACTGTTTTTT.

This chain uses TRBV10-2 with TRBJ2-7; 11 nucleotides match TRBD2. V dropped 10 bases and J dropped 2; count of bases not matched to a gene: 10. CDR3 size: 15 residues. Germline lookup yields CDR1 WSHSY and CDR2 SAAADI. The CDR3 protein is CATKTSGNPPYEQYF. CDR3 coding DNA: TGCGCCACAAAGACTAGCGGGAATCCACCCTACGAGCAGTACTTC.

CDR3 nucleotide sequence: TGTGCCAGCAGCTTAGTCGAGGCTGGGAACACTGAAGCTTTCTTT. As protein: CASSLVEAGNTEAFF. This chain uses TRBV11-2 with TRBJ1-1; D gene uncertain. The germline V and J ends were trimmed by 1 base and 1 base, with 10 bases remaining between them. The CDR3 length is 15 residues. Germline V gene data show CDR1 as SGHAT and CDR2 as FQNNGV.

The V call is TRBV11-2, the J call TRBJ1-1; D is ambiguous. With 1 base removed from V and 6 bases from J, the gap between germline ends came to 21 bases. Germline V CDR1 and CDR2: SGHAT, FQNNGV. The CDR3 consists of 17 residues. This chain's CDR3 is CASSLVSVTRVKSEAFF. CDR3 DNA: TGTGCCAGCAGCTTAGTATCGGTGACCCGTGTTAAGTCTGAAGCTTTCTTT.